Listed below are T cell receptor beta chains from one sample, sequenced in a study of T cells in Graves' hyperthyroidism and ophthalmopathy. MiXCR was run by TCRdb on the multiplex PCR reads, yielding one entry per CDR3 protein. In the table there are around 600,000 distinct CDR3 sequences, 12% to 15% of which are singletons. The specimen was blood. The receptors shown here come from a woman aged 18-29 years with Graves' ophthalmopathy. The CDR3 runs from the conserved cysteine through the conserved F or W. A row's size may be missing; if present it is once, few, many or a size class.

TRBJ2-1	16	TRBV20-1	.	CSARGTSGSPGNEQFF
TRBJ1-6	14	TRBV19	.	CASSIGTGNSPLHF
TRBJ2-7	17	TRBV12-3/TRBV12-4	many	CASSLALGEGGFYEQYF
TRBJ2-5	12	TRBV28	many	CASSDVRETQYF
TRBJ2-3	15	TRBV18	many	CASSPRAASTDTQYF
TRBJ1-1	18	TRBV12-5	few	CASGLAGTGGLRHTEAFF
TRBJ2-3	12	TRBV28	many	CATSLATDTQYF
TRBJ1-1	14	TRBV28	many	CASSLPQGNTEAFF
TRBJ2-7	15	TRBV11-3	many	CASSFGHSIGDEQYF
TRBJ2-3	16	TRBV7-3	many	CASSGGLAGTTDTQYF
TRBJ2-3	19	TRBV20-1	many	CSATDTGTSGIRSTDTQYF
TRBJ1-4	14	TRBV5-5	.	CASTWTGGREKLFF
TRBJ1-1	12	TRBV28	many	CASRTTNTEAFF
TRBJ1-1	16	TRBV6-1	many	CASSDPSAGPNTEAFF
TRBJ2-5	12	TRBV6-1	many	CASSYNSGTQYF
TRBJ1-5	20	TRBV24-1	many	CATSDLHPGQGVKLFQPQHF
TRBJ2-2	14	TRBV6-2/TRBV6-3	many	CASGLLVVTGELFF
TRBJ2-5	13	TRBV7-2	many	CASSRDYQETQYF
TRBJ1-2	15	TRBV6-2/TRBV6-3	.	CASSYEVAGGYGYTF
TRBJ2-3	20	TRBV13	.	CASSHLGGLATLMGTDTQYF
TRBJ1-2	15	TRBV12-3/TRBV12-4	.	CASSPGQGASYGYTF
TRBJ1-1	13	TRBV30	many	CAWRFTHTTEAFF
TRBJ1-6	16	TRBV4-1	many	CASSQDGGPYNSPLHF
TRBJ1-2	12	TRBV12-3/TRBV12-4	many	CASSPRPYGYTF
TRBJ2-1	13	TRBV7-2	many	CASSSSGIREQFF
TRBJ2-3	16	TRBV7-8	many	CASSTGTSGSSDTQYF
TRBJ2-3	14	TRBV9	many	CASSVLVGGDTQYF
TRBJ2-5	21	TRBV7-2	many	CASSPSLGWTSGTWERETQYF
TRBJ2-5	13	TRBV12-3/TRBV12-4	many	CASSPDREETQYF